This T cell receptor beta chain was profiled in a study of T-cell memory formation after mild COVID-19. This clonotype was counted ten times or more. CDR3 length equals 14 residues. Trimming cost V 3 bases and J 12 bases, with 18 bases left between them. Per the germline V gene, CDR1 is MNHEY and CDR2 is SVGEGT. TCRdb reprocessed the 5' RACE reads via MiXCR and lists one record per CDR3 protein. Here the sample spans roughly 110,000 distinct CDR3 sequences, over 13% being singletons. This chain joins TRBV6-2 or TRBV6-3 and TRBJ2-1, with no clear D. Sequencing used PBMCs or a T cell subset sorted from them (not recorded which). This TCR was sampled from a man in his late teens or twenties who had mild COVID-19 (a few samples of this study predate the infection). Cell type and time point are not known. The CDR3 DNA sequence: TGTGCCAGCAGTTATACAACGGATCACCCTCGGCAGTTCTTC. Translating gives CASSYTTDHPRQFF.